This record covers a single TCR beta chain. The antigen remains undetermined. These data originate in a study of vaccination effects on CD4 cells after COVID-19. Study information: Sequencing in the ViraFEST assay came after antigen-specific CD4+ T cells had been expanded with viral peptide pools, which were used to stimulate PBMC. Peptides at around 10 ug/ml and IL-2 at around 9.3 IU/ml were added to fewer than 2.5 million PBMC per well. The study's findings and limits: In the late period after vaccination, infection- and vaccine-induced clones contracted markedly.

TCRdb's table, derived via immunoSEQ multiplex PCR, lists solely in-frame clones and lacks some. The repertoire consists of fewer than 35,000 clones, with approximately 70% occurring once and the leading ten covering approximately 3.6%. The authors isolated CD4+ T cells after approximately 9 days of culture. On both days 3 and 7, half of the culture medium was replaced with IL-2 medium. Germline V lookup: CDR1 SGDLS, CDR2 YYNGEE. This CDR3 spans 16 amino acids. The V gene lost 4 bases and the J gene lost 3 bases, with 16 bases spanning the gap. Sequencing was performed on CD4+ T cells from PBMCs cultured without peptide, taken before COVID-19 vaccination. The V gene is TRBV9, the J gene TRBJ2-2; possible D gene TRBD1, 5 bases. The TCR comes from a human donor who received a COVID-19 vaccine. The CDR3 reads CASSPRQIQDTGELFF. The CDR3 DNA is TGTGCCAGCAGCCCACGCCAGATACAGGACACCGGGGAGCTGTTTTTT.